This T cell receptor beta chain derives from a study of cytomegalovirus exposure and HLA in healthy donors. Study findings and constraints: Cytomegalovirus status, reportedly, was diagnosed with high specificity and sensitivity by the classifier. The study labeled 150 to 200 TCR beta chains cytomegalovirus-associated. Researchers reported that a few CMV-associated chains were confirmed in vitro as CMV antigen-specific.

Note on this clone: Its antigen is as yet unknown.

Some clones are missing from TCRdb's copy, which holds only in-frame ones; the method was immunoSEQ multiplex PCR. The sample has roughly 300,000 clones; 80% to 90% are singletons. Donors were drawn from the approximately 120-subject validation cohort, separate from the roughly 670-subject first cohort. The source is a woman aged 18 to 35 in good health and CMV-seronegative. Sequencing was done on a sample of PBMCs.

The CDR3 region is CASSDGQGSTNEKLFF. CDR3 DNA sequence: TGTGCCAGCTCAGACGGACAGGGATCAACTAATGAAAAACTGTTTTTT. The genes are TRBV18 and TRBJ1-4, with TRBD1 identical over 8 bases. This CDR3 region has 16 residues. The V segment lost 5 bases and the J segment 0 bases; nucleotides outside the gene matches: 5. CDR1 KGHSH and CDR2 LQKENI come from the germline V gene.